This entry describes one T cell receptor beta chain. This sample stems from a study of blood T cell repertoires in COVID-19. V lost 5 bases and J lost 4; bases outside the gene matches: 4. This CDR3 contains 13 residues. Per the germline V gene, CDR1 is MDHEN and CDR2 is SYDVKM. How the authors handled the data: Amplification with reference gene primers provided the estimates of nucleated cell counts. TCRdb's table, derived via immunoSEQ multiplex PCR, lists solely in-frame clones and lacks some. That table furnishes V, J and clone size, whereas the DNA furnished D and trimming. The sample lists around 72,000 clones, about 91% occurring once.

Sequenced input: peripheral blood. The receptor was derived from a woman aged 45-59 years with acute or convalescent COVID-19. The V and J genes are TRBV28 and TRBJ1-2; 7 bases are shared with TRBD1. The CDR3 here is CASSPTGAYGYTF. In DNA form, the CDR3 reads TGTGCCAGCAGTCCCACAGGGGCCTATGGCTACACCTTC.